This is a list of T cell receptor beta chains from one sample in a study of T cells in Graves' hyperthyroidism and ophthalmopathy. MiXCR, run by TCRdb on the multiplex PCR reads, gives a single entry per CDR3 protein. The repertoire holds a few hundred thousand distinct CDR3 sequences, approximately 15% seen once, with around 20% in the top ten. Sequencing was done on a sample of blood. These receptor sequences come from a man aged 25 to 45 with Graves' hyperthyroidism that later progressed to Graves' ophthalmopathy. Each CDR3 is given with its conserved first and last residue. A D gene is named only where the DNA matches it firmly. Size is omitted from some rows. Given values are once, few, many or a class for expanded clones.

j_call clone_size d_call v_call cdr3_aa cdr3_nt
TRBJ2-1 few NA TRBV27 CASSRDSPSYNEQFF TGTGCCAGCAGTCGGGATTCGCCCTCCTACAATGAGCAGTTCTTC
TRBJ2-1 few TRBD2 TRBV20-1 CSATRLAGGPGEQFF TGCAGTGCAACCCGACTAGCGGGGGGGCCAGGTGAGCAGTTCTTC
TRBJ1-5 NA TRBD1 TRBV20-1 CSARQGARNNQPQHF TGCAGTGCTAGACAGGGGGCGCGGAACAATCAGCCCCAGCATTTT
TRBJ1-6 few TRBD1 TRBV28 CASSWTGAGSPLHF TGTGCCAGCAGTTGGACAGGGGCAGGTTCACCCCTCCACTTT
TRBJ1-6 few TRBD1 TRBV9 CASSAPGQVAPLHF TGTGCCAGCAGCGCGCCGGGACAGGTTGCACCCCTCCACTTT
TRBJ2-7 many TRBD1 TRBV28 CASRGTGAPYEQYF TGTGCCAGCAGGGGGACAGGGGCTCCCTACGAGCAGTACTTC
TRBJ2-1 NA NA TRBV5-1 CASSFLDGGWSYNEHFF TGCGCCAGCAGCTTTTTGGACGGGGGTTGGTCCTACAATGAGCATTTCTTC
TRBJ2-5 many TRBD2 TRBV6-1 CASSEFSGGQETQYF TGTGCCAGCAGTGAATTTAGCGGGGGGCAAGAGACCCAGTACTTC
TRBJ1-2 NA NA TRBV27 CASSFKGTQPNYGYTF TGTGCCAGCAGTTTTAAGGGCACTCAACCTAACTATGGCTACACCTTC
TRBJ2-1 NA TRBD1 TRBV6-1 CASQLGTGDLNEQFF TGTGCCAGTCAGCTTGGGACAGGGGATTTGAATGAGCAGTTCTTC
TRBJ2-1 NA NA TRBV7-9 CASSSKNRSRDRWTPLIFNEQFF TGTGCCAGCAGCTCCAAGAACCGAAGCCGGGACCGATGGACACCGTTAATCTTTAATGAGCAGTTCTTC
TRBJ1-1 NA NA TRBV20-1 CSARGRKKMNTEAFF TGCAGTGCTAGAGGGCGGAAAAAAATGAACACTGAAGCTTTCTTT
TRBJ1-1 few NA TRBV7-9 CASSSVGGRVLVTEAFF TGTGCCAGCAGCTCCGTAGGAGGGCGTGTTTTAGTCACTGAAGCTTTCTTT
TRBJ2-2 once NA TRBV19 CASSTSEGIGELFF TGTGCCAGTAGTACCTCGGAGGGGATCGGGGAGCTGTTTTTT
TRBJ2-2 few NA TRBV5-1 CASSLGAPSGTGELFF TGCGCCAGCAGCTTGGGGGCCCCTTCGGGCACCGGGGAGCTGTTTTTT
TRBJ2-7 many NA TRBV11-2 CASSLDRDEQYF TGTGCCAGCAGCTTAGATAGGGACGAGCAGTACTTC
TRBJ2-3 many NA TRBV10-3 CAISDPYTDTQYF TGTGCCATCAGTGATCCTTACACAGATACGCAGTATTTT
TRBJ1-1 NA TRBD1 TRBV30 CAWRGTAEAFF TGTGCCTGGAGGGGGACAGCAGAAGCTTTCTTT
TRBJ1-6 many NA TRBV5-8 CASSTGIASYNSPLHF TGTGCCAGCAGCACAGGGATAGCGTCCTATAATTCACCCCTCCACTTT
TRBJ1-6 many NA TRBV6-1 CASSNEGHYNSPLHF TGTGCCAGCAGCAACGAGGGACATTATAATTCACCCCTCCACTTT
TRBJ2-6 NA TRBD1 TRBV18 CASSPPKGARGANVLTF TGTGCCAGCTCACCACCGAAGGGGGCGCGTGGGGCCAACGTCCTGACTTTC
TRBJ2-2 NA NA TRBV12-3/TRBV12-4 CASRKSGTKNTGELFF TGTGCCAGCAGAAAATCCGGGACAAAAAACACCGGGGAGCTGTTTTTT
TRBJ2-7 many NA TRBV6-1 CASSYAGLGSYEQYF TGTGCCAGCAGTTACGCGGGGTTAGGTTCCTACGAGCAGTACTTC
TRBJ1-5 many TRBD1 TRBV28 CASRPPRTGGGQPQHF TGTGCCAGCAGGCCACCCCGGACAGGGGGCGGTCAGCCCCAGCATTTT
TRBJ1-2 many NA TRBV6-1 CASSYLGGHYGYTF TGTGCCAGCAGTTACTTAGGGGGGCACTATGGCTACACCTTC
TRBJ2-3 few NA TRBV4-1 CASSFADRYTDTQYF TGCGCCAGCAGCTTCGCCGACCGATACACAGATACGCAGTATTTT
TRBJ2-5 few NA TRBV2 CASALGPRGETQYF TGTGCCAGCGCCCTTGGGCCCAGAGGGGAGACCCAGTACTTC
TRBJ2-7 few TRBD1 TRBV6-5 CASSYTLGTADSYEQYF TGTGCCAGCAGTTACACGCTCGGGACAGCCGACTCCTACGAGCAGTACTTC
TRBJ2-1 many NA TRBV7-9 CASSLALAAKNEQFF TGTGCCAGCAGCTTAGCGCTGGCAGCCAAGAATGAGCAGTTCTTC
TRBJ1-6 many NA TRBV28 CASSFGHSASPLHF TGTGCCAGCAGTTTCGGACATTCCGCTTCACCCCTCCACTTT
TRBJ1-6 many TRBD1 TRBV6-1 CASSEPDRGRKPLHF TGTGCCAGCAGTGAGCCAGACAGGGGGCGGAAACCCCTCCACTTT
TRBJ1-5 many NA TRBV5-1 CASSGRGEGQPQHF TGCGCCAGCAGCGGACGAGGGGAGGGTCAGCCCCAGCATTTT
TRBJ2-2 NA TRBD1 TRBV7-9 CASSLMDRMGYGTGELFF TGTGCCAGCAGCTTAATGGACAGGATGGGATATGGCACCGGGGAGCTGTTTTTT
TRBJ1-5 NA NA TRBV15 CATSRDSTASLNQPQHF TGTGCCACCAGCAGAGATTCAACAGCTTCTCTTAATCAGCCCCAGCATTTT
TRBJ1-4 few TRBD1 TRBV6-1 CASSGNGQGESEKLFF TGTGCCAGCAGTGGGAATGGACAGGGGGAGAGTGAAAAACTGTTTTTT
TRBJ1-2 many NA TRBV2 CASIIGRTNRGYGYTF TGTGCCAGCATTATTGGACGTACTAACAGAGGCTATGGCTACACCTTC
TRBJ1-2 NA NA TRBV27 CANSPLVANYGYTF TGTGCCAACAGTCCCCTAGTAGCTAACTATGGCTACACCTTC
TRBJ1-6 many TRBD1 TRBV12-3/TRBV12-4 CASSPSRTGDTLHF TGTGCCAGCAGTCCCTCCAGGACAGGGGATACCCTCCACTTT
TRBJ1-4 many NA TRBV27 CASSLSSSRLNEKLFF TGTGCCAGCAGTTTATCGAGCTCCAGGCTTAATGAAAAACTGTTTTTT
TRBJ1-2 many NA TRBV7-9 CASSLPGEGYGYTF TGTGCCAGCAGCTTACCAGGGGAGGGCTATGGCTACACCTTC
TRBJ2-5 many NA TRBV9 CASSVVGQTQETQYF TGTGCCAGCAGCGTAGTGGGTCAGACCCAAGAGACCCAGTACTTC
TRBJ2-3 once NA TRBV5-4 CASSLFVGSTDTQYF TGTGCCAGCAGCTTGTTTGTTGGGTCCACAGATACGCAGTATTTT
TRBJ1-4 NA NA TRBV2 CASSDFREATNEKLFF TGTGCCAGCAGTGATTTTAGGGAGGCGACTAATGAAAAACTGTTTTTT
TRBJ2-2 many TRBD1 TRBV6-5 CASSYSSGTGFAGELFF TGTGCCAGCAGTTACTCGTCCGGGACAGGGTTTGCCGGGGAGCTGTTTTTT
TRBJ2-7 NA TRBD1 TRBV18 CASSRDRETYEQYF TGTGCCAGCTCACGGGACAGGGAGACCTACGAGCAGTACTTC
TRBJ2-3 NA NA TRBV6-1 CASSWTGSRPDTQYF TGTGCCAGCAGCTGGACCGGTAGTCGCCCAGATACGCAGTATTTT
TRBJ1-2 many TRBD1 TRBV7-8 CASSGTGEGYTF TGTGCCAGCAGCGGGACAGGGGAAGGCTACACCTTC
TRBJ2-3 few NA TRBV11-2 CASSLIPDTQYF TGTGCCAGCAGCTTAATCCCAGATACGCAGTATTTT
TRBJ2-1 many NA TRBV27 CASSLSTLYNEQFF TGTGCCAGCAGTCTCTCGACACTTTACAATGAGCAGTTCTTC
TRBJ2-1 NA NA TRBV7-6 CASSLAAGTTYEQFF TGTGCCAGCAGCTTAGCGGCAGGGACGACCTACGAGCAGTTCTTC
TRBJ2-3 many TRBD2 TRBV11-2 CASSSSMTSGGKGSTDTQYF TGTGCCAGCAGCTCGAGTATGACTAGCGGGGGCAAAGGTAGCACAGATACGCAGTATTTT
TRBJ1-2 NA TRBD1 TRBV13 CASSLGQGAFYGYTF TGTGCCAGCAGCTTAGGACAGGGGGCGTTCTATGGCTACACCTTC
TRBJ1-2 many NA TRBV28 CASSLPGRDYGYTF TGTGCCAGCAGTTTACCAGGGAGGGACTATGGCTACACCTTC